One sample yielded the 22 T cell receptor beta chains listed below, sequenced in a study of Graves' ophthalmopathy and Graves' hyperthyroidism. Using RNA transcripts, the TCR beta CDR3 regions were amplified. HTBI primers were used in a first-round RT-PCR, which preceded a second-round multiplex PCR. TCRdb passed the multiplex PCR reads through MiXCR, listing each CDR3 protein once. The sample carries about 620,000 distinct CDR3 sequences, about a fifth recorded once. Sequences were obtained from peripheral blood. The receptors come from a young woman with stable Graves' hyperthyroidism. Some clones in this sample may be carry-over from other donors' samples.

The V and J genes are TRBV19 and TRBJ1-5; no definite D call. Per germline, CDR1 LNHDA and CDR2 SQIVND (reference sequence). This CDR3 has 12 residues. The germline V and J ends were trimmed by 1 base and 11 bases, with 9 bases remaining between them. In DNA form, the CDR3 reads TGTGCCAGTAGTATAGCCCAGGAGGCCCAGCATTTT. Translation gives CASSIAQEAQHF.

This clonotype came up many times. This chain links TRBV2 with TRBJ2-7, with 7 bases fitting TRBD2. J lost 0 bases, V lost 5 bases, and 1 base had no gene match. The CDR3 is 13 amino acids. CDR1 and CDR2 (germline): SNHLY, FYNNEI. Here the CDR3 DNA reads TGTGCCAGCAGTCGGGGGGACTCCTACGAGCAGTACTTC. This translates into CASSRGDSYEQYF.

Ten or more counts support this clonotype. The CDR3 carries no conserved terminal phenylalanine or tryptophan, so it likely arises from a read error. V gene TRBV7-2 combines with J gene TRBJ2-7, with 9 positions matching TRBD1. Per germline, CDR1 SGHTA and CDR2 FQGNSA. J lost 2 bases, V lost 6 bases, and 5 bases had no gene match. This CDR3 spans 14 amino acids. CDR3 region: CASRTGTGPYEQYL. Written as DNA, the CDR3 is TGTGCCAGCAGGACCGGGACAGGGCCCTACGAGCAGTACTTA.

This clonotype came up many times. This chain joins TRBV27 and TRBJ2-7, with TRBD1 as a possible D gene (6 bases). The CDR3 sequence is 15 residues long. V lost 4 bases and J 0 bases, leaving 13 bases between the germline ends. Germline values: CDR1 MNHEY, CDR2 SMNVEV (reference sequence). In DNA, the CDR3 is TGTGCCAGCAGTTCCTACAGGGTACACTCCTACGAGCAGTACTTC. As protein: CASSSYRVHSYEQYF.

As for this clonotype: A much larger clone sits a single nucleotide away, making a read error possible. Without the conserved terminal phenylalanine or tryptophan, this CDR3 likely stems from a read error. The chain recombines TRBV30 with TRBJ1-5, with TRBD1 matching 8 bases. Germline V gives CDR1 GTSNPN, CDR2 SVGIG (reference sequence). The CDR3 is 13 residues long. The trim removed 5 bases at V and 5 bases at J, leaving 5 bases unmatched. The CDR3 here is CAWGKQGDQPQHV. CDR3 nucleotides: TGTGCCTGGGGAAAACAGGGGGATCAGCCCCAGCATGTT.

This clonotype was seen ten or more times. The chain combines TRBV11-2 with TRBJ1-2, with D possibly being TRBD1 (5 bases). CDR1 and CDR2 from the germline V gene are SGHAT and FQNNGV. This CDR3 has 16 residues. The ends were cut back, 5 bases at V and 1 base at J, with 17 bases in the middle. Here the CDR3 reads CASSRSSAGGNYGYTF. The DNA of the CDR3 is TGTGCCAGCAGCCGCAGCTCAGCCGGGGGTAACTATGGCTACACCTTC.

Many counts were recorded for this clonotype. The chain couples TRBV10-3 to TRBJ1-5; 8 nucleotides agree with TRBD1. The CDR3 covers 13 residues. Germline lookup yields CDR1 ENHRY and CDR2 SYGVKD. V trimming: 6 bases; J trimming: 3 bases; junction bases outside the gene matches: 1. CDR3: CAIRQGDNQPQHF. DNA of the CDR3: TGTGCCATCAGACAGGGGGACAATCAGCCCCAGCATTTT.

This clonotype occurred many times. The chain employs TRBV10-3 and TRBJ1-1, with 7 bases aligning to TRBD1. With V trimmed by 6 bases and J by 6 bases, 4 bases remained unmatched. The germline CDR1 and CDR2 sequences are ENHRY and SYGVKD. The CDR3 runs 12 residues. CDR3 amino acids: CAIRGGSAEAFF. The CDR3 bases are TGTGCCATCAGAGGGGGCTCGGCTGAAGCTTTCTTT.

This clonotype was recorded a few times. The chain is built from TRBV6-2 or TRBV6-3 and TRBJ2-6; D call uncertain. Germline values: CDR1 MNHEY, CDR2 SVGEGT. There are 12 residues in the CDR3. Trimming removed 6 bases from V and 4 bases from J, with 4 bases in between. Written as DNA, the CDR3 is TGTGCCAGCAGACCAGGGGCCAACGTCCTGACTTTC. Translating gives CASRPGANVLTF.

This clonotype was counted many times. The J gene is TRBJ1-1, the V gene TRBV12-3 or TRBV12-4; 8 nucleotides align to TRBD1. The CDR3 is 14 amino acids. V was clipped by 6 bases and J by 6 bases; unmatched bases: 9. CDR3 sequence: CASRSQGAWAEAFF. The CDR3 nucleotides are TGTGCCAGCAGAAGTCAGGGGGCGTGGGCTGAAGCTTTCTTT.

Only a few counts were recorded for this clonotype. J is TRBJ2-1 and V is TRBV6-1, with TRBD2 as a possible D gene (5 bases). Germline V gene lookup returns CDR1 MNHNS and CDR2 SASEGT. The length of the CDR3 is 19 residues. V dropped 2 bases and J dropped 1 base, with 21 bases sitting between them. The CDR3 coding sequence is TGTGCCAGCAGTGAACAACTAGATTCTTATCGCCCTTCCTACAATGAGCAGTTCTTC. Translating gives CASSEQLDSYRPSYNEQFF.

This clonotype was picked up many times. This chain connects TRBV15 to TRBJ1-5, with D possibly being TRBD1 (5 bases). The V and J ends lost 3 bases and 5 bases respectively, with 14 bases between them. This CDR3 comprises 15 residues. CDR1 is LNHNV, CDR2 YYDKDF, per germline (reference sequence). In DNA, the CDR3 is TGTGCCACCAGCAGTTGGGTACGGGGGGATCAGCCCCAGCATTTT. Its translation: CATSSWVRGDQPQHF.

This clonotype was recorded many times. The rearrangement uses TRBV27 and TRBJ1-6; D call uncertain. Germline lookup yields CDR1 MNHEY and CDR2 SMNVEV (reference sequence). Trimming pared 5 bases from V and 2 bases from J, leaving 10 bases between. The CDR3 loop spans 15 amino acids. The CDR3 reads CASSPRWTYNSPLHF. In DNA, the CDR3 is TGTGCCAGCAGTCCCCGGTGGACCTATAATTCACCCCTCCACTTT.

This clonotype was detected many times. This chain links TRBV6-2 or TRBV6-3 with TRBJ1-2; D remains ambiguous. The germline V gene has CDR1 MNHEY and CDR2 SVGEGT. The CDR3 sequence is 12 residues long. Trimming pared 5 bases from V and 4 bases from J, leaving 8 bases between. The CDR3: CASSRAAYGYTF. The CDR3 coding sequence is TGTGCCAGCAGTAGGGCAGCCTATGGCTACACCTTC.

This clonotype was seen repeatedly, ten times or more. The chain employs TRBV15 and TRBJ1-1, with D perhaps matching TRBD1 (5 bases). The germline V and J ends were trimmed by 0 bases and 1 base, with 12 bases remaining between them. This CDR3 is 16 amino acids long. Germline values: CDR1 LNHNV, CDR2 YYDKDF (reference sequence). DNA of the CDR3: TGTGCCACCAGCAGAGATAGGGGCGCCCAGAACACTGAAGCTTTCTTT. Amino acid sequence: CATSRDRGAQNTEAFF.

This clonotype was seen ten or more times. The J gene is TRBJ1-1, the V gene TRBV28, with 7 bases aligning to TRBD1. CDR1 and CDR2 (germline): MDHEN, SYDVKM. CDR3 length: 12 amino acids. V shed 5 bases, J shed 6 bases, and the junction held 3 bases outside the gene matches. The CDR3 nucleotides read TGTGCCAGCAGTATGGGGACAGCTGAAGCTTTCTTT. The encoded protein is CASSMGTAEAFF.

This clonotype was recorded at least ten times. The J gene is TRBJ1-2, the V gene TRBV7-8; D call uncertain. The CDR3 is 13 residues long. Trimming removed 4 bases at V and 4 bases at J, with 10 bases between. CDR1 SGHVS and CDR2 FQNEAQ come from the germline V gene. CDR3 in DNA: TGTGCCAGCAGCTGGCTTGACACCTATGGCTACACCTTC. Residues: CASSWLDTYGYTF.

In this sample, this clonotype turned up many times. The V call is TRBV12-3 or TRBV12-4, the J call TRBJ1-5; D unresolved. The CDR3 spans 18 residues. With 6 bases removed from V and 0 bases from J, the gap between germline ends came to 21 bases. CDR3 DNA sequence: TGTGCCAGCAGCCCCCCACGATTCGGGCAGCTTAGCAATCAGCCCCAGCATTTT. Amino acid sequence: CASSPPRFGQLSNQPQHF.

This clonotype was observed many times. The chain uses TRBV24-1 and TRBJ2-6, with D possibly being TRBD2 (5 bases). Deletions cut 3 bases from V and 2 bases from J, with 7 bases between. CDR1 and CDR2 from the germline V gene are KGHDR and SFDVKD. The CDR3 spans 15 residues. For the CDR3, the DNA is TGTGCCACCAGTGATACGGAGGCTGGGGCCAACGTCCTGACTTTC. This encodes CATSDTEAGANVLTF.

At least ten counts were recorded for this clonotype. The CDR3 loop reads CASSESPGRLYEQYF. CDR3 nucleotide sequence: TGTGCCAGCAGTGAATCTCCCGGGAGACTCTACGAGCAGTACTTC. This chain uses TRBV6-1 with TRBJ2-7; D is perhaps TRBD2 (6 bases). This CDR3 region has 15 residues. Looked up from germline, CDR1 is MNHNS and CDR2 is SASEGT. V was clipped by 2 bases and J by 3 bases, with 14 bases between them.

This clonotype appeared a few times. This chain connects TRBV4-2 to TRBJ2-7, with TRBD1 identical over 9 bases. V was pared by 3 bases and J by 4 bases, with 10 bases of the junction left unmatched. The CDR3 has 16 amino acids. The germline V gene has CDR1 LGHNA and CDR2 YNFKEQ. The CDR3 bases are TGTGCCAGCAGCCACCTCCCGGGACAGGGTCCGTACGAGCAGTACTTC. Encoded protein: CASSHLPGQGPYEQYF.

This clonotype appeared many times. The rearrangement uses TRBV6-2 or TRBV6-3 and TRBJ2-2; TRBD2 matches at 10 bases. The CDR3 is 18 residues long. V was clipped by 0 bases and J by 0 bases; unmatched bases: 4. The germline gives CDR1 MNHEY, CDR2 SVGEGT. CDR3 nucleotide sequence: TGTGCCAGCAGTTACTCGAAGCGGGGGGGCGCGAACACCGGGGAGCTGTTTTTT. It yields the protein CASSYSKRGGANTGELFF.